This TCR beta chain was sequenced during a study of blood T cells in healthy people across ages. Each sample gave at least 7 million isolated PBMCs. A word on this clonotype: Its antigen is not identified.

Through a sample-barcoded 5' primer and a J-beta primer mix, a second PCR was run for roughly 6 to 11 cycles. A template-switch adaptor with 12 random nucleotides tagged each cDNA molecule. Each CDR3 protein is one row after TCRdb ran MiXCR on the 5' RACE reads. The sample lists hundreds of thousands of distinct CDR3 sequences; about 55% were seen once. Study-wide results and limits: PBMCs were not sorted, which prevented a conclusive comparison of naive versus antigen-experienced cells.

Germline V gene sequence: CDR1 DFQATT, CDR2 SNEGSKA (reference sequence). This CDR3 contains 16 residues. V dropped 6 bases and J dropped 9 bases, with 24 bases sitting between them. The sequenced sample was blood. V gene TRBV20-1 combines with J gene TRBJ1-6; maybe TRBD1 (6 bases). This clonotype originated in a man older than 75 in good health. The CDR3 nucleotides are TGCAGTGCCCCCCCACAGGGCGTCCGGTTCCGTTCACCCCTCCACTTT. Amino acid sequence: CSAPPQGVRFRSPLHF.